This T cell receptor beta chain was recorded in a study of read filtering for tumor transcriptome and immune sequencing. Study at large: Mean patient age was roughly 66 years, range about 40 to 85; approximately 18 male, 14 female. Revised staging placed roughly 8 patients in R-ISS I, 15 to 20 in II, six or seven in III. TCR-mapped reads were about 4 to 11 million with IR-seq versus about 75 to 1,400 with RNA-seq.

At the time of active disease, bone marrow was collected from every patient. This clonotype was detected ten times or more. This library used roughly 400 ng RNA and molecular barcoded adaptors spanning alpha/delta and beta/gamma chains. TCRdb analysed the reads with MiXCR anew, one entry per CDR3 protein. This table has 85,000 or so distinct CDR3 sequences, more than 9% appearing once. Looked up from germline, CDR1 is SGHRS and CDR2 is YFSETQ. This CDR3 has 16 amino acids. With V trimmed by 4 bases and J by 1 base, 4 bases remained unmatched. The chain joins TRBV5-1 to TRBJ2-2; 10 nucleotides agree with TRBD1. What was sequenced was a population of CD138-negative cells sorted from bone marrow. This clonotype originated in a donor over 35 with multiple myeloma. In DNA, the CDR3 is TGCGCCAGCAGCCAGAGGACAGGGGGGAACACCGGGGAGCTGTTTTTT. Its protein product is CASSQRTGGNTGELFF.